A single T cell receptor (beta chain) is shown here with its context. In TCRdb, the reads were re-called with MiXCR into one record per CDR3 protein. The sample yields over 300,000 distinct CDR3 sequences, more than 9% seen once. The sample is drawn from a study of T cell repertoires in cytomegalovirus infection. V lost 6 bases to trimming and J lost 5 bases; unmatched junction nucleotides: 6. Per germline, CDR1 DFQATT and CDR2 SNEGSKA (reference sequence). The CDR3 contains 12 residues. What was sequenced was PBMCs. The source is a human donor in good health (CMV status not recorded). Some clones in this sample may be carry-over from other donors' samples. This chain joins TRBV20-1 and TRBJ2-5; 7 bases are a match to TRBD1. The CDR3 loop reads CSAYRGGETQYF. Written as DNA, the CDR3 is TGCAGTGCCTACAGGGGTGGGGAGACCCAGTACTTC.